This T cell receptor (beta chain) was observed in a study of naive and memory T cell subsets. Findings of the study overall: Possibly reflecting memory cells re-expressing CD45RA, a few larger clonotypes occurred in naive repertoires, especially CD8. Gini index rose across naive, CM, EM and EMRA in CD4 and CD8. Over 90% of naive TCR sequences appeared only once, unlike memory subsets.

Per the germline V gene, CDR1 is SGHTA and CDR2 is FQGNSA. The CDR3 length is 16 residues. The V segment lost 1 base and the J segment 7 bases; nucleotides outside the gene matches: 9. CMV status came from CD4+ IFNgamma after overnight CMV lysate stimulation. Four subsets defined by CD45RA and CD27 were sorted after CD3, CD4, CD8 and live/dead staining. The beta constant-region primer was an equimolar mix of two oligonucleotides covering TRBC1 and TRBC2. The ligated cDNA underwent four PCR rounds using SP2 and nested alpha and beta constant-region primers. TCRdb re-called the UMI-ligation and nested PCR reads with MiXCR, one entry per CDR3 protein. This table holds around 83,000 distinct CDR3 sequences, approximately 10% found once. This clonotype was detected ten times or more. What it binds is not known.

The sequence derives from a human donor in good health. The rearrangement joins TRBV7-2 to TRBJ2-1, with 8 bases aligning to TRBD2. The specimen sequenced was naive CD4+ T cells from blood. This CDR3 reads CASSLDGAGVVNEQFF. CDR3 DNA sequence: TGTGCCAGCAGCTTAGACGGAGCGGGAGTGGTGAATGAGCAGTTCTTC.